This T cell receptor (beta chain) derives from a study of CD8+CD57+ T cells in acquired aplastic anemia. Background on the study: Sorted CD4+ and CD8+ cell DNA averaged roughly 3.2 ug.

V lost 4 bases and J lost 4; bases outside the gene matches: 9. Germline CDR1 reads SGHAT; CDR2 reads FQNNGV. There are 16 residues in the CDR3. Genomic DNA provided the template from which TCR beta VDJ and CDR3 profiles were obtained. MiXCR was run by TCRdb on the reads, yielding one entry per CDR3 protein. The data contain about 420,000 distinct CDR3 sequences, 65% to 75% of them seen just once; the ten biggest clones take up more than 3.5%. This rearrangement joins TRBV11-2 to TRBJ2-1, with 8 bases matching TRBD2. This clonotype was obtained from a human donor in good health, serving as a control. The sequencing sample was made of sorted CD4+, CD8+, or CD8+CD57+ T cells (not recorded which) from PBMCs. CDR3 in DNA: TGTGCCAGCAGCTGGGACCTTCCGGGGGGGTACAATGAGCAGTTCTTC. Translation: CASSWDLPGGYNEQFF.